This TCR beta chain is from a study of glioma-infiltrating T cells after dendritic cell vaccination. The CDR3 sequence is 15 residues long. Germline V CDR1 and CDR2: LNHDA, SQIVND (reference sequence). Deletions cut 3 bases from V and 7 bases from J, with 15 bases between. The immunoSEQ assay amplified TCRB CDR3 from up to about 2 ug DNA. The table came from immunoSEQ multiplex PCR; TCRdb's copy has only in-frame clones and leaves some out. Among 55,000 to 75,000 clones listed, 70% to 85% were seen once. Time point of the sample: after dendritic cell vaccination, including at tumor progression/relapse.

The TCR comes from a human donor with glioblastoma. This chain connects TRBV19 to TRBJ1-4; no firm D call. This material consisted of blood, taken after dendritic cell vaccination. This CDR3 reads CASSIKGQSGEKLFF. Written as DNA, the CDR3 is TGTGCCAGTAGTATTAAAGGTCAGTCGGGTGAAAAACTGTTTTTT.